Shown below are 2 T cell receptor beta chains from a single sample sequenced in a study of blood T cell repertoires in COVID-19. Using immunoSEQ multiplex PCR, the repertoire was profiled, and TCRdb retains in-frame clones only, with some absent. The sample includes roughly 330,000 clones, around 86% of them seen just once. The specimen sequenced was PBMCs or T cells enriched from blood (not recorded which). These receptors all come from a woman between 18 and 29 years old who had recovered from COVID-19.

The chain recombines TRBV29-1 with TRBJ1-2; tentatively, D is TRBD1 (5 bases). The CDR3 has 14 residues. The germline gives CDR1 SQVTM, CDR2 ANQGSEA. V lost 3 bases and J lost 3, with 14 bases in between. Here the CDR3 reads CSVELSSGDYGYTF. CDR3 nucleotides: TGCAGCGTTGAGTTATCTTCGGGGGACTATGGCTACACCTTC.

The rearrangement uses TRBV5-1 and TRBJ2-5; tentative D call: TRBD1 (6 bases). Per the germline V gene, CDR1 is SGHRS and CDR2 is YFSETQ. V was cut by 4 bases and J by 2 bases, with 12 bases left in between. The CDR3 runs to 14 residues. In DNA form, the CDR3 reads TGCGCCAGCAGCCCGGGACACCCTCAAGAGACCCAGTACTTC. Encoded protein: CASSPGHPQETQYF.